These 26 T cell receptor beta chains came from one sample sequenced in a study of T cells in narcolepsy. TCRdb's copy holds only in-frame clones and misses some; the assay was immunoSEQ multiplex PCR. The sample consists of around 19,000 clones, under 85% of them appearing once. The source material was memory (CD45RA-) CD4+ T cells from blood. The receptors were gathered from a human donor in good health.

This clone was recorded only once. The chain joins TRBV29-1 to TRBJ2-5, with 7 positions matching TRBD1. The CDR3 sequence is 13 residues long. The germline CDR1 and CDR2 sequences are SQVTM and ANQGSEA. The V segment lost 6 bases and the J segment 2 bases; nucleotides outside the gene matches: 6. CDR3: CSVAGDSQETQYF. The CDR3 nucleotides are TGCAGCGTCGCCGGGGACAGTCAAGAGACCCAGTACTTC.

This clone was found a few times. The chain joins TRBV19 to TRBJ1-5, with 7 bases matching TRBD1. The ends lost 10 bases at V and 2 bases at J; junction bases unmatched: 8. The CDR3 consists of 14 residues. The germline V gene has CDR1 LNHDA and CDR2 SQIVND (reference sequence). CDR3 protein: CATTGVGGNQPQHF. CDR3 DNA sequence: TGTGCCACAACAGGGGTTGGCGGCAATCAGCCCCAGCATTTT.

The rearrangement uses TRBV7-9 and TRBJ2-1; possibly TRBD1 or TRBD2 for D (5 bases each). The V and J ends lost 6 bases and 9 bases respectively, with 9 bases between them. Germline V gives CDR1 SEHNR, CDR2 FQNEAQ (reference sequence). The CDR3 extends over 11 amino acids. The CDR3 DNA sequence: TGTGCCAGCAGTGCAGGGACTGAGCAGTTCTTC. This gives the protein CASSAGTEQFF.

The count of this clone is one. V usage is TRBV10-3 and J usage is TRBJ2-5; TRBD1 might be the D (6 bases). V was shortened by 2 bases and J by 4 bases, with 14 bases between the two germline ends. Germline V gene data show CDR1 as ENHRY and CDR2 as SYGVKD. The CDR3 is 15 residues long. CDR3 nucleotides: TGTGCCATCAGTGAGACCCCCGACAGGCCAGAGACCCAGTACTTC. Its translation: CAISETPDRPETQYF.

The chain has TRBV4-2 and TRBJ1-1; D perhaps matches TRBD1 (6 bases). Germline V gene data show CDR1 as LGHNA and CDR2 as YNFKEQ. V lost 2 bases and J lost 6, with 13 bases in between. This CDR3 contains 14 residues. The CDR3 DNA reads TGTGCCAGCAGCCAAACCCAGGGGAAGGCTGAAGCTTTCTTT. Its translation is CASSQTQGKAEAFF.

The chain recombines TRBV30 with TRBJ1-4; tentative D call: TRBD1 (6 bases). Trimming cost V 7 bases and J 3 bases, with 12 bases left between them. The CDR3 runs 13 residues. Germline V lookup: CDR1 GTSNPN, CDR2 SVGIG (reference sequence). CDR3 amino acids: CASQGQPNEKLFF. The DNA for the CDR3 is TGTGCCTCCCAGGGGCAGCCTAATGAAAAACTGTTTTTT.

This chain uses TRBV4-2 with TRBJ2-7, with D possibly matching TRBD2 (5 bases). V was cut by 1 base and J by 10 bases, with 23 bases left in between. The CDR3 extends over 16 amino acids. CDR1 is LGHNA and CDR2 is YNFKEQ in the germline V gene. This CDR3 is CASSQVEANREEAQYF. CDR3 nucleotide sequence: TGTGCCAGCAGCCAAGTGGAGGCAAATCGCGAGGAGGCCCAGTACTTC.

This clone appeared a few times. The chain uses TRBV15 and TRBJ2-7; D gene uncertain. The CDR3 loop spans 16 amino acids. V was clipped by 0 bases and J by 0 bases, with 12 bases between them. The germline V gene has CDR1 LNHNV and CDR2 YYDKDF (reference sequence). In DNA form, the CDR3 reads TGTGCCACCAGCAGAGATTTGGAAGCCGGCTCCTACGAGCAGTACTTC. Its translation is CATSRDLEAGSYEQYF.

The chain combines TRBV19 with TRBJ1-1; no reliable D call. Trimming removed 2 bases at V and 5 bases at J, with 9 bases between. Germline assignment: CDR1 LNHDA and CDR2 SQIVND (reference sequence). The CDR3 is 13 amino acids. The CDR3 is CASSIWGGTEAFF. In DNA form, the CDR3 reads TGTGCCAGTAGTATATGGGGTGGGACTGAAGCTTTCTTT.

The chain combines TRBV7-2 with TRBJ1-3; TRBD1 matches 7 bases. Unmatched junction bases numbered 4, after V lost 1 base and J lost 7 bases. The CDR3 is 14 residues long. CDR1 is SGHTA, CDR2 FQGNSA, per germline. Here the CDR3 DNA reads TGTGCCAGCAGCTTAGGGACAGGCCCGAACACCATATATTTT. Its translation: CASSLGTGPNTIYF.

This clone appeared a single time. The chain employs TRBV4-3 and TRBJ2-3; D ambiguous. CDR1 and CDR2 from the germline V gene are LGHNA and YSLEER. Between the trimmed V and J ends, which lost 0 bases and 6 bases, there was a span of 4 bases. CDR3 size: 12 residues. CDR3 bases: TGCGCCAGCAGCCAAGATTGGGATACGCAGTATTTT. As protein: CASSQDWDTQYF.

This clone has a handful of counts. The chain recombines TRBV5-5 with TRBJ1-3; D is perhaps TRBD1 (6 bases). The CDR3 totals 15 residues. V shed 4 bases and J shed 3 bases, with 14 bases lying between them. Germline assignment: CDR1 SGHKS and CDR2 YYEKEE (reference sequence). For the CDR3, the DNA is TGTGCCAGCAGCCGGCTTGGGGGCGATGGAAACACCATATATTTT. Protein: CASSRLGGDGNTIYF.

CDR3 sequence reads: CASSSGVNEKLFF. In DNA, the CDR3 is TGTGCCAGCAGTTCAGGGGTTAATGAAAAACTGTTTTTT. The V call is TRBV27, the J call TRBJ1-4; D possibly corresponds to TRBD1 (6 bases). Per germline, CDR1 MNHEY and CDR2 SMNVEV (reference sequence). The CDR3 runs to 13 residues. V was shortened by 4 bases and J by 4 bases, with 7 bases between the two germline ends.

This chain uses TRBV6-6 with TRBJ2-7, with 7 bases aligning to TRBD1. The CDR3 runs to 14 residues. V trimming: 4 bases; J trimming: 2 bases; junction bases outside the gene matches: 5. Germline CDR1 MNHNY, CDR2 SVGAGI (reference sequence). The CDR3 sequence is CASSFGTETYEQYF. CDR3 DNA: TGTGCCAGCAGTTTCGGGACAGAAACCTACGAGCAGTACTTC.

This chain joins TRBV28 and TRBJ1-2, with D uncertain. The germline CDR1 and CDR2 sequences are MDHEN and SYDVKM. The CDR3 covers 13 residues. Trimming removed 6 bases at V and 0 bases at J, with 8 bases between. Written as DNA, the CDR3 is TGTGCCAGCAGGGTTGACTCTAACTATGGCTACACCTTC. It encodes CASRVDSNYGYTF.

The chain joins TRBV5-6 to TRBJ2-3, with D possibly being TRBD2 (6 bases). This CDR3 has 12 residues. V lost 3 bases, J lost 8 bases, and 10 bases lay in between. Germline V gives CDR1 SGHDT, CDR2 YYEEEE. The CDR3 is CASSSGLTTQYF. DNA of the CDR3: TGTGCCAGCAGCTCGGGACTCACTACGCAGTATTTT.

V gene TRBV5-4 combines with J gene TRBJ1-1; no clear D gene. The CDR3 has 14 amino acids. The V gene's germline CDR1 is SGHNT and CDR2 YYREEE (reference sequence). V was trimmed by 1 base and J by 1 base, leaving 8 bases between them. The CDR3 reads CASSLTQTNTEAFF. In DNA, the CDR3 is TGTGCCAGCAGCTTGACACAGACGAACACTGAAGCTTTCTTT.

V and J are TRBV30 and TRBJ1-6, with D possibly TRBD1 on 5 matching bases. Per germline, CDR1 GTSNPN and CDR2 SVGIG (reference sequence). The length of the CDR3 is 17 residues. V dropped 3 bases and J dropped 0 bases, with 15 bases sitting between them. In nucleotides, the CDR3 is TGTGCCTGGAGGAGTTGGGGGGTCAGCTCCTATAATTCACCCCTCCACTTT. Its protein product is CAWRSWGVSSYNSPLHF.

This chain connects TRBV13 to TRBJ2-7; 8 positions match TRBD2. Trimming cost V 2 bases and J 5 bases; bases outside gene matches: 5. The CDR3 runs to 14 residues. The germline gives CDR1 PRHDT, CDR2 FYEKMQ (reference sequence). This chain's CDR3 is CASSLSGGIDEQYF. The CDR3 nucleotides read TGTGCCAGCAGCTTATCGGGGGGGATCGACGAGCAGTACTTC. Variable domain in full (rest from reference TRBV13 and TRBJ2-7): AAGVIQSPRHLIKEKRETATLKCYPIPRHDTVYWYQQGPGQDPQFLISFYEKMQSDKGSIPDRFSAQQFSDYHSELNMSSLELGDSALYFCASSLSGGIDEQYFGPGTRLTVT.

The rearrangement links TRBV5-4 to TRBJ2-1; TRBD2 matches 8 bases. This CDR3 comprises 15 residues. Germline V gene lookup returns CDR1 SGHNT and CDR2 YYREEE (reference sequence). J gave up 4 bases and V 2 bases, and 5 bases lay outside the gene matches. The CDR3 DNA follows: TGTGCCAGCAGCTTTGGCGGGGGGCCATACAATGAGCAGTTCTTC. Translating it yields CASSFGGGPYNEQFF.

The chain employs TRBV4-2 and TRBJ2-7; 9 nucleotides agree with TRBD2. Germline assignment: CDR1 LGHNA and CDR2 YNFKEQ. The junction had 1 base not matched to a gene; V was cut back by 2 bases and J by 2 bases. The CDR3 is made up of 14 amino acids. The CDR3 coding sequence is TGTGCCAGCAGCCAACCTAGCGGGGCCTACGAGCAGTACTTC. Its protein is CASSQPSGAYEQYF.

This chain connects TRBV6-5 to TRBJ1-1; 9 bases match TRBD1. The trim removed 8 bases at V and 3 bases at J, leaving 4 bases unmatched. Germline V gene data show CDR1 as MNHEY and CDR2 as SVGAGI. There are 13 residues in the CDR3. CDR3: CASGTGGHTEAFF. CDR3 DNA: TGTGCCAGCGGAACAGGGGGCCACACTGAAGCTTTCTTT.

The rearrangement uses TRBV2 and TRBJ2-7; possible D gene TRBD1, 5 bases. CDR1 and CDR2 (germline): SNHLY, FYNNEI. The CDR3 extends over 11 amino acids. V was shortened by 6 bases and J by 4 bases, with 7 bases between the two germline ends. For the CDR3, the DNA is TGTGCCAGCAGAACAGGTTACGAGCAGTACTTC. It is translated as CASRTGYEQYF.

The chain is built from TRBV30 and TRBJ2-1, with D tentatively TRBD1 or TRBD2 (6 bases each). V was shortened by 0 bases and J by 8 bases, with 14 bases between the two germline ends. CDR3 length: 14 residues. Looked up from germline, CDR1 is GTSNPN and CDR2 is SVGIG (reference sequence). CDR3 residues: CAWSVTGGDDEQFF. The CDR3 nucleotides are TGTGCCTGGAGTGTGACCGGGGGCGACGATGAGCAGTTCTTC.

The DNA for the CDR3 is TGCGCCAGCAGCTTGGCGGGATTCACAGATACGCAGTATTTT. Translating gives CASSLAGFTDTQYF. V and J are TRBV5-1 and TRBJ2-3; weak D call: TRBD2 (5 bases). The CDR3 length is 14 residues. The V gene's germline CDR1 is SGHRS and CDR2 YFSETQ. V lost 0 bases and J 2 bases, leaving 7 bases between the germline ends. Supplemented by reference TRBV5-1 and TRBJ2-3, the full variable domain reads KAGVTQTPRYLIKTRGQQVTLSCSPISGHRSVSWYQQTPGQGLQFLFEYFSETQRNKGNFPGRFSGRQFSNSRSEMNVSTLELGDSALYLCASSLAGFTDTQYFGPGTRLTVL.

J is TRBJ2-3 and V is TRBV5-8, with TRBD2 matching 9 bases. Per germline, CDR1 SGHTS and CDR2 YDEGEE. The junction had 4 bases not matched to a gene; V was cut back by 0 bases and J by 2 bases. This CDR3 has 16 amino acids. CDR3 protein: CASSLGAGGTTDTQYF. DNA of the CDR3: TGTGCCAGCAGCTTGGGAGCGGGAGGTACCACAGATACGCAGTATTTT.